This paragraph covers one TCR beta chain sequence. The data were obtained in a study of blood T cells in healthy people across ages. The CDR3 covers 15 residues. The V and J ends lost 6 bases and 5 bases, in that order; junction bases with no gene match: 11. Germline V lookup: CDR1 DFQATT, CDR2 SNEGSKA (reference sequence). Alongside a J-beta primer mix, a sample-barcoded 5' primer served in a second PCR lasting roughly 7 to 11 cycles. Each single sample gave us at least 2.5 million CDR3-containing paired-end reads. In TCRdb, the 5' RACE reads were re-called with MiXCR into one record per CDR3 protein. The data show a few hundred thousand distinct CDR3 sequences, approximately 26% seen once. This sample also belongs to another study, concerning T cells of mothers and their children.

The sequenced material came from blood. This TCR derives from a boy aged 2 to 10 in good health. The chain couples TRBV20-1 to TRBJ2-3; TRBD2 matches at 10 bases. The CDR3 DNA sequence: TGCAGTGCGTTCCGGGCTAGCGGGAGTCTAGATACGCAGTATTTT. Its translation is CSAFRASGSLDTQYF.